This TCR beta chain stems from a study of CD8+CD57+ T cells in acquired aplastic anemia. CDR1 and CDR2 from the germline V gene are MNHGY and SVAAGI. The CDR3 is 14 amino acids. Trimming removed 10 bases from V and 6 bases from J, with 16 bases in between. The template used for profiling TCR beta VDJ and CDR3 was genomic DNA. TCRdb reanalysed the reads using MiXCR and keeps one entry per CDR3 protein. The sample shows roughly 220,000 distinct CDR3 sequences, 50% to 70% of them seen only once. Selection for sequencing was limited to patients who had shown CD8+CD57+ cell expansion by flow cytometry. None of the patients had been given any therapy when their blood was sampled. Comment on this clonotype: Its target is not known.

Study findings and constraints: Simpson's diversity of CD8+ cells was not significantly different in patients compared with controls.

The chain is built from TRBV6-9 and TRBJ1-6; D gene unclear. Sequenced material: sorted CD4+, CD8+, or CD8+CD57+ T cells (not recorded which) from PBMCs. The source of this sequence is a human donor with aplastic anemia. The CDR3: CATHPDTSNSPLHF. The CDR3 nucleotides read TGTGCCACCCACCCAGATACTTCTAATTCACCCCTCCACTTT.